This T cell receptor (beta chain) was profiled in a study of T cells in Graves' hyperthyroidism and ophthalmopathy. V dropped 6 bases and J dropped 8 bases, with 14 bases sitting between them. This CDR3 is built from 13 residues. Germline V gene lookup returns CDR1 MDHEN and CDR2 SYDVKM. TCR beta CDR3 regions were amplified from RNA. Researchers ran a first-round RT-PCR on the TCR CDR3 using the HTBI primer set. Using its own MiXCR run on the multiplex PCR reads, TCRdb lists one record per CDR3 protein. Of some 600,000 distinct CDR3 sequences listed, roughly 13% are singletons. This clonotype appeared many times.

This clonotype was obtained from a woman in her 30s with Graves' hyperthyroidism that later progressed to Graves' ophthalmopathy. The sequenced sample was blood. The rearrangement links TRBV28 to TRBJ2-1, with D unresolved. CDR3 DNA sequence: TGTGCCAGCAGATGGACGGTAGAGGATGAGCAGTTCTTC. Translation gives CASRWTVEDEQFF. Full variable domain (missing parts from reference TRBV28 and TRBJ2-1): DVKVTQSSRYLVKRTGEKVFLECVQDMDHENMFWYRQDPGLGLRLIYFSYDVKMKEKGDIPEGYSVSREKKERFSLILESASTNQTSMYLCASRWTVEDEQFFGPGTRLTVL.